What follows describes a single TCR beta chain. Its antigen remains unidentified. The sample is drawn from a study of cytotoxic CD8 clonotypes in ibrutinib-treated CLL. Study overall: Response samples followed a median about twelve months of treatment, range 6 to 36. Study-wide results and caveats: Treatment left the uncommon public clonotypes either contracted or stable in frequency.

Trimming left V 3 bases short and J 0 bases short, with 8 bases between. Looked up from germline, CDR1 is MNHEY and CDR2 is SMNVEV (reference sequence). There are 14 residues in the CDR3. Cryopreserved PBMCs provided 2 to 2.5 micrograms of genomic DNA for the TCR beta libraries. Only in-frame clones appear in the TCRdb table, and some are missing; sequencing was by immunoSEQ multiplex PCR. The repertoire includes around 27,000 clones, 57% of them detected once, and about 5% sits in the top ten. The source material was PBMCs, sampled before ibrutinib treatment. V is TRBV27 and J is TRBJ2-5, with a weak D call TRBD1 (5 bases). This clonotype was obtained from a human donor with chronic lymphocytic leukemia. The CDR3 sequence is CASSLGQYQETQYF. CDR3 in DNA: TGTGCCAGCAGTTTGGGGCAGTACCAAGAGACCCAGTACTTC.